In its sample, the clone carrying this T cell receptor (beta chain) was seen many times. This record comes from a study of regulatory T cells in long-lasting Graves disease. About the study: Positivity for TSH receptor antibodies plus over 5 years of antithyroid drugs meant persistent Graves' disease.

Through Arm-PCR of CDR3 regions and iRepertoire HTBI primers, TCR beta libraries were built. TCRdb used MiXCR to reprocess the multiplex PCR reads, holding one entry per CDR3 protein. The repertoire holds approximately 400,000 distinct CDR3 sequences, 23% seen once, with roughly a quarter in the top ten. The CDR3 spans 13 residues. The germline V gene encodes CDR1 GTSNPN and CDR2 SVGIG (reference sequence). V lost 2 bases and J 5 bases, leaving 9 bases between the germline ends. The sample's time point: persistent/refractory GD, antithyroid drugs over 5 years with positive TRAb. Generation of the TCR library employed RNA extracted from PBMCs.

The starting material was peripheral blood mononuclear cells (PBMCs), obtained when the disease was refractory, from a patient treated with antithyroid drugs. The chain carries TRBV30 and TRBJ2-2; D may correspond to TRBD1 or TRBD2 (5 bases each). The receptor was derived from a female donor with Graves disease. CDR3: CAWSLGDTGELFF. The CDR3 DNA follows: TGTGCCTGGAGTTTGGGGGATACCGGGGAGCTGTTTTTT.